The entry below describes one T cell receptor (beta chain). The data derive from a study of shared clonotypes between healthy human individuals. None of the donors, who were healthy HIV-negative adults, had recently had acute infections or vaccinations. Assay runs were performed at deep level. In the authors' workflow: ImmunoSEQ junction-only sequences lacked quality scores, so their filtering differed. TCRdb's table, derived via immunoSEQ multiplex PCR, lists solely in-frame clones and lacks some. That table furnishes V, J and clone size, whereas the DNA furnished D and trimming. The profile covers about 450,000 clones, with 65% to 80% appearing a single time and 10% to 15% taken by the ten largest. The sequencing sample was made of PBMCs. This receptor was taken from a woman in her 40s in good health. Some clones in this sample may be carry-over from other donors' samples.

This CDR3 is CASSLFPDREYNEQFF. As DNA, the CDR3 is TGTGCCAGCAGCTTGTTCCCGGACAGGGAGTACAATGAGCAGTTCTTC. J is TRBJ2-1 and V is TRBV5-4; 8 bases are a match to TRBD1. Looked up from germline, CDR1 is SGHNT and CDR2 is YYREEE (reference sequence). The CDR3 has 16 residues. Trimming removed 1 base from V and 4 bases from J; junction bases left unmatched: 7.